The T cell receptor (beta chain) under discussion was sequenced for a study of blood T cell repertoires in COVID-19. In the study overall: Whether acute or convalescent, the COVID-19 samples came from the United States, Italy and Spain. In each case, the material was cDNA or gDNA derived from T cells, B-cell-depleted T cells, or PBMCs.

In the authors' methods: Estimation of nucleated cell counts relied on the amplification of reference gene primers. Data came from immunoSEQ multiplex PCR; TCRdb stores just in-frame clones and leaves some out. V and J calls and clone size are given by that table; D and trimming were obtained from the DNA. The profile shows some 180,000 clones, roughly 81% of them singletons. One Seattle source followed patients from active infection through their disease course. Germline CDR1 is SEHNR and CDR2 is FQNEAQ (reference sequence). This CDR3 comprises 14 residues. V was pared by 6 bases and J by 7 bases, with 6 bases of the junction left unmatched.

The rearrangement uses TRBV7-9 and TRBJ1-6, with 7 bases that match TRBD1. The sequenced sample was peripheral blood. This clonotype was obtained from a woman between 35 and 50 years old with COVID-19, enrolled during active disease. DNA of the CDR3: TGTGCCAGCAGGAGACAGGGCTCGAATTCACCCCTCCACTTT. Translated: CASRRQGSNSPLHF.